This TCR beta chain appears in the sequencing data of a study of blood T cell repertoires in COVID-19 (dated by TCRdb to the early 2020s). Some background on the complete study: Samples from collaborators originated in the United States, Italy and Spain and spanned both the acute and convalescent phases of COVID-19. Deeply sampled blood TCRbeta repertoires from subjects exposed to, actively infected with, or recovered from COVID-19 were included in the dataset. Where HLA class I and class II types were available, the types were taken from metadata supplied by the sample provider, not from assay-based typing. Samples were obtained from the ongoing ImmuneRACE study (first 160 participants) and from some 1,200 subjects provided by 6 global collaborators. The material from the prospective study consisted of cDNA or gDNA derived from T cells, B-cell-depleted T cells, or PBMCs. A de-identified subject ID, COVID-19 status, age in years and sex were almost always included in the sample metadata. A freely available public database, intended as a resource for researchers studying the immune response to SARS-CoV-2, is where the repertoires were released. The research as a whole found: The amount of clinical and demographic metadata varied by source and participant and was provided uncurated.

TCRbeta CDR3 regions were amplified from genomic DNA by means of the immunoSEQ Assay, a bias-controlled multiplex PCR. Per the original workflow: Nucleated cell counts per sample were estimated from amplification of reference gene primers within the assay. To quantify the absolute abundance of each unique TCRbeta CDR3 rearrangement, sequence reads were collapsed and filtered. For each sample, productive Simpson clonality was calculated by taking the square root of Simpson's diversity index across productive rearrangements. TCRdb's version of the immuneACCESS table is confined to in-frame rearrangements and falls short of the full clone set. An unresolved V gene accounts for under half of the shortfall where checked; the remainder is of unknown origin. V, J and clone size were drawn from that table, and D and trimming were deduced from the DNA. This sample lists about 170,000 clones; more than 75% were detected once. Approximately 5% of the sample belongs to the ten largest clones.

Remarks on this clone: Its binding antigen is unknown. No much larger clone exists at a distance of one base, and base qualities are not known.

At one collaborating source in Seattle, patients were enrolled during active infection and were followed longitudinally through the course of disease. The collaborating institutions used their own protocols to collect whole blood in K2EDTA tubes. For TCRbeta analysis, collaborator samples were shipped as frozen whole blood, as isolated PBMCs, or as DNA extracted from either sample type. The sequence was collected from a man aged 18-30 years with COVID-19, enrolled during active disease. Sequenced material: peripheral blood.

The nucleotides are TGTGCCAGCAGTGAACCCTGGGAGGGGCCTAATCAGCCCCAGCATTTT. This translates into CASSEPWEGPNQPQHF. The chain couples TRBV6-1 to TRBJ1-5; TRBD1 is a possible D gene, resting on 5 matching bases. The germline V gene provides CDR1 MNHNS and CDR2 SASEGT. The CDR3 runs 16 amino acids, cysteine and phenylalanine included. Kept here is only the CDR3 DNA, which spans 48 bases and is read in frame from base 1. V is reduced by 2 bases and J by 4 bases, leaving a spacing of 15 bases between them.